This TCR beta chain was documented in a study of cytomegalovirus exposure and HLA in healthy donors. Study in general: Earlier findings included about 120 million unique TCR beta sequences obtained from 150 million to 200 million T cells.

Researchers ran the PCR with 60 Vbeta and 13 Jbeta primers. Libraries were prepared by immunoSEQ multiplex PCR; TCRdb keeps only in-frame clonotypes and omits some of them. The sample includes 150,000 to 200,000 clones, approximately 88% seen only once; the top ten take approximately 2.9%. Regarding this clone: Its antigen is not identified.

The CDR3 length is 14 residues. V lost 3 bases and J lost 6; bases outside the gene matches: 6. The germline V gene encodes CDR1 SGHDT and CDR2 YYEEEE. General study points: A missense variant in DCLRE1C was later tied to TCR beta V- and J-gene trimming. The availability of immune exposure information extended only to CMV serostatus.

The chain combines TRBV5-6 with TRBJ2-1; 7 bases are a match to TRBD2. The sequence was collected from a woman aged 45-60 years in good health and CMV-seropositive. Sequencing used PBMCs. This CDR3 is CASSSGLLINEQFF. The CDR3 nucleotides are TGTGCCAGCAGCTCGGGACTACTTATCAATGAGCAGTTCTTC.